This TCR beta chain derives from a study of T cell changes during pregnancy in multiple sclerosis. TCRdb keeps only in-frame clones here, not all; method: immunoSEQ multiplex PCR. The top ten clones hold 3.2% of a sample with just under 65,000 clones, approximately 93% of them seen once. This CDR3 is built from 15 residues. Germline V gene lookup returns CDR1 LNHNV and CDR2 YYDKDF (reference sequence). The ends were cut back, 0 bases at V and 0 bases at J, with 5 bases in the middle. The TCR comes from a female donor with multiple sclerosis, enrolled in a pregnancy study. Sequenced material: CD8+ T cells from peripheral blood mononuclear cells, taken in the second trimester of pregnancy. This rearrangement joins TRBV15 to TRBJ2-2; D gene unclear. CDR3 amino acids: CATSRDRTNTGELFF. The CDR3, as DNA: TGTGCCACCAGCAGAGACAGAACGAACACCGGGGAGCTGTTTTTT.